This TCR beta chain came from a study of blood T cell repertoires in COVID-19. Looking at the study overall: The United States, Italy and Spain provided the acute and convalescent COVID-19 samples. PBMCs, B-cell-depleted T cells, or T cells provided the cDNA or gDNA that made up the material.

Per the study methods: Amplified reference gene primers provided the basis for estimating nucleated cell counts. Assay: immunoSEQ multiplex PCR; the TCRdb copy retains only in-frame clones and omits some. The V and J calls and clone size come from that table; D and trimming were worked out from the DNA. The repertoire holds some 60,000 clones, with approximately 91% as singletons. Germline V lookup: CDR1 MNHEY, CDR2 SMNVEV (reference sequence). The CDR3 is 15 residues long. V trimming: 8 bases; J trimming: 6 bases; junction bases outside the gene matches: 13. The V gene is TRBV27, the J gene TRBJ2-1, with 7 nucleotides matching TRBD2. This sequence originates from a human donor in a cohort sampled during active COVID-19. Sequenced material: peripheral blood. The CDR3 coding sequence is TGTGCCAGCTTTCTAGGCGGGGGAGTCCCCAATGAGCAGTTCTTC. Its translation: CASFLGGGVPNEQFF.